This T cell receptor (beta chain) was documented in a study of blood T cell repertoires in COVID-19. About the study: Samples taken during acute and convalescent COVID-19 were collected in the United States, Italy and Spain.

CDR1 SGHNT and CDR2 YENEEA come from the germline V gene. The CDR3 is made up of 15 amino acids. The V and J ends lost 4 bases and 4 bases respectively, with 16 bases between them. Sequencing used immunoSEQ multiplex PCR; TCRdb keeps in-frame clones, though not all of them. The table records 150,000 or so clones, about 85% of them present only once. The sequencing sample was made of peripheral blood. J is TRBJ1-1 and V is TRBV11-3; D is perhaps TRBD1 (5 bases). The origin of this receptor is a man aged 60-69 years with COVID-19, enrolled during active disease. The CDR3 nucleotides read TGTGCCAGCAGCTCCAGAGTAGGGGAGGGCACTGAAGCTTTCTTT. Encoded protein: CASSSRVGEGTEAFF.